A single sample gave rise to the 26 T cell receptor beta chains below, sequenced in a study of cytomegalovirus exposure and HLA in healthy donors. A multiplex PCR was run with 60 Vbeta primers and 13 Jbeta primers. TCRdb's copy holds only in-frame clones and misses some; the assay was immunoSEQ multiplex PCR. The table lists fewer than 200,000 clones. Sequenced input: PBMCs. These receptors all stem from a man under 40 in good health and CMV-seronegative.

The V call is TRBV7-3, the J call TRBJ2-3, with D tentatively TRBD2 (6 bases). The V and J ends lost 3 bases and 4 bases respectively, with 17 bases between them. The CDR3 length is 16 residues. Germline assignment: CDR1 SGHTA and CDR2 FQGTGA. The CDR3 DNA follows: TGTGCCAGCAGCTTGGGACTGGCCTTTGGGCCAGATACGCAGTATTTT. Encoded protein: CASSLGLAFGPDTQYF.

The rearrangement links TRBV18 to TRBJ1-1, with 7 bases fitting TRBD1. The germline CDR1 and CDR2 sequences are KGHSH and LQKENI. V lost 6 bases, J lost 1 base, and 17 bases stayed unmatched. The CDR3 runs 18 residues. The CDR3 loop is CASSQKGGAFSENTEAFF. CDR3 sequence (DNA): TGTGCCAGCTCCCAAAAAGGGGGCGCTTTTTCCGAGAACACTGAAGCTTTCTTT.

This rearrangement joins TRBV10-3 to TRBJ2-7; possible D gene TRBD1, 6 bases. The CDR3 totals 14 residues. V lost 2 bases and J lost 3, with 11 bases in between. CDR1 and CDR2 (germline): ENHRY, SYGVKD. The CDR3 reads CAISETGPIYEQYF. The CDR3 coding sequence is TGTGCCATCAGTGAGACAGGGCCCATCTACGAGCAGTACTTC.

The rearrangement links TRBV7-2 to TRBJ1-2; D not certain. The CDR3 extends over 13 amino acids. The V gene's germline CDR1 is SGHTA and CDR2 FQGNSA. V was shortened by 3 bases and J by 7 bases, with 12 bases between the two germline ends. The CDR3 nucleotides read TGTGCCAGCAGCTTTCTCCGTTCTTCTGGCTACACCTTC. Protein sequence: CASSFLRSSGYTF.

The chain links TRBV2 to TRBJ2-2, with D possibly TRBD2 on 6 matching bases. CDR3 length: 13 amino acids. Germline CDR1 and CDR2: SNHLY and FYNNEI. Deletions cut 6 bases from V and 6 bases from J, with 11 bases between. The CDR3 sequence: CASRLWGAGELFF. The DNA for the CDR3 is TGTGCCAGCAGGCTATGGGGGGCCGGGGAGCTGTTTTTT.

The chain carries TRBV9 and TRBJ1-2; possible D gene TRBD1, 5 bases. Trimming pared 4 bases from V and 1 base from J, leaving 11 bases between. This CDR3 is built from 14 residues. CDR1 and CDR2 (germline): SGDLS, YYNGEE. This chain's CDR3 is CASSSVGGNYGYTF. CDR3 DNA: TGTGCCAGCAGCAGCGTCGGGGGTAACTATGGCTACACCTTC.

CDR3 DNA sequence: TGTGCCAGCTCACCCGCGTGGGGAGCTCAGCCCCAGCATTTT. Translation gives CASSPAWGAQPQHF. The chain carries TRBV18 and TRBJ1-5; no reliable D call. Per the germline V gene, CDR1 is KGHSH and CDR2 is LQKENI. V lost 3 bases and J 6 bases, leaving 12 bases between the germline ends. CDR3 size: 14 residues.

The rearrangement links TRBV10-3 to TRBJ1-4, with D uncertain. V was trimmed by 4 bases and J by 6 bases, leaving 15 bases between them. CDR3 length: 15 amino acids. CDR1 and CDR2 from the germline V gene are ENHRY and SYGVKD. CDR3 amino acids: CAISGTWNEDEKLFF. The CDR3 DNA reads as TGTGCCATCAGTGGGACTTGGAATGAGGATGAAAAACTGTTTTTT.

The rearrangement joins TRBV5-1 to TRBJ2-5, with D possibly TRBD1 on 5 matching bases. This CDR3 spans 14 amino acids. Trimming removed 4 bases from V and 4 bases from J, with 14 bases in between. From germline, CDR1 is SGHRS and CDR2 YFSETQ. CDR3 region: CASSASAGRETQYF. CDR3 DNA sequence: TGCGCCAGCAGCGCCTCGGCAGGGCGAGAGACCCAGTACTTC.

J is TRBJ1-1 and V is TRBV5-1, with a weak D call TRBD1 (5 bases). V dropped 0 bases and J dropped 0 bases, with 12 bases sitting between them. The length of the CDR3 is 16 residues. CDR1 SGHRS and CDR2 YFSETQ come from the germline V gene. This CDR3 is CASSLVWGELNTEAFF. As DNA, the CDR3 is TGCGCCAGCAGCTTGGTGTGGGGGGAGTTGAACACTGAAGCTTTCTTT.

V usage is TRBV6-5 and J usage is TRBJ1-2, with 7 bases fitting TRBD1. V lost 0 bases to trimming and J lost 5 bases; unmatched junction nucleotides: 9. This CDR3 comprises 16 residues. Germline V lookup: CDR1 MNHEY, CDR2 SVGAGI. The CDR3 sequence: CASSYSYRGESYGYTF. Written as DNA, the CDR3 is TGTGCCAGCAGTTACTCGTACAGGGGAGAATCTTATGGCTACACCTTC.

CDR3 in amino acids: CASSLRQGAGDTQYF. CDR3 DNA: TGTGCCAGCAGCTTAAGACAGGGGGCGGGAGATACGCAGTATTTT. V and J are TRBV5-4 and TRBJ2-3, with 10 bases identical to TRBD1. Germline loops: CDR1 SGHNT, CDR2 YYREEE (reference sequence). This CDR3 has 15 amino acids. The junction had 5 bases not matched to a gene; V was cut back by 2 bases and J by 5 bases.

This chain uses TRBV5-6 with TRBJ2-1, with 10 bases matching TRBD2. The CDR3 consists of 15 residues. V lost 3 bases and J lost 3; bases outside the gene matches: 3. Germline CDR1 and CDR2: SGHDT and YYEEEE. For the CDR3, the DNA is TGTGCCAGCAGCTCTAAGCGGGAGGGCTACAATGAGCAGTTCTTC. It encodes CASSSKREGYNEQFF.

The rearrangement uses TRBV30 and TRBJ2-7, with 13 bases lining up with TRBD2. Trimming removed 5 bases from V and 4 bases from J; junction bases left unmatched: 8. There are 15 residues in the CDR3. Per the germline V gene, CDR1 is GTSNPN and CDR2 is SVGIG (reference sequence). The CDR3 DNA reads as TGTGCCTGGGGGGGGACTAGCGGGGCGAAGTACGAGCAGTACTTC. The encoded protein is CAWGGTSGAKYEQYF.

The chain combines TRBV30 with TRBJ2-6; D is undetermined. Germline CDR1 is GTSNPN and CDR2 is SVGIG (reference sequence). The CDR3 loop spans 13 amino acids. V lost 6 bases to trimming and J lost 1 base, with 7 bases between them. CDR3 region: CACTWSGANVLTF. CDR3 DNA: TGTGCCTGTACATGGTCTGGGGCCAACGTCCTGACTTTC.

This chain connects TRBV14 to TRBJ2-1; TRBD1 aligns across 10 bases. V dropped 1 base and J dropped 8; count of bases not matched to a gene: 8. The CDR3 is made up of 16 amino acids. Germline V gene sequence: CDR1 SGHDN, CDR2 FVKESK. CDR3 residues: CASSQVGGTGAHEQFF. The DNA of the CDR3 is TGTGCCAGCAGCCAAGTTGGTGGGACAGGGGCCCATGAGCAGTTCTTC.

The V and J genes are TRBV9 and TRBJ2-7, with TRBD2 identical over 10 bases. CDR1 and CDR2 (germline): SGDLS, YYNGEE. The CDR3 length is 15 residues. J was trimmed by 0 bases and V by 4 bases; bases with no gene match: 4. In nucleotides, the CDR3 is TGTGCCAGCAGCCTCACTAGCGGGAACTCCTACGAGCAGTACTTC. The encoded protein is CASSLTSGNSYEQYF.

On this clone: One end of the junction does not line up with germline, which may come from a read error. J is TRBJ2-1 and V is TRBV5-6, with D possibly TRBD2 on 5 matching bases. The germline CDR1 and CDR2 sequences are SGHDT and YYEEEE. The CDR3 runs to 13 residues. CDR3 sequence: CASSLALARWFVF. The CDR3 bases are TGTGCCAGCAGCTTGGCCTTAGCGCGGTGGTTCGTCTTC.

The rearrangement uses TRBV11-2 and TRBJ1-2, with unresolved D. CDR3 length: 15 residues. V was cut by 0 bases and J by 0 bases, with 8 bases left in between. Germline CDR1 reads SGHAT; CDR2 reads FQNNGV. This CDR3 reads CASSLDAGSNYGYTF. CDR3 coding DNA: TGTGCCAGCAGCTTAGATGCAGGCTCTAACTATGGCTACACCTTC. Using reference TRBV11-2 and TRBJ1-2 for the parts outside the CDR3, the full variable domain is EAGVAQSPRYKIIEKRQSVAFWCNPISGHATLYWYQQILGQGPKLLIQFQNNGVVDDSQLPKDRFSAERLKGVDSTLKIQPAKLEDSAVYLCASSLDAGSNYGYTFGSGTRLTVV.

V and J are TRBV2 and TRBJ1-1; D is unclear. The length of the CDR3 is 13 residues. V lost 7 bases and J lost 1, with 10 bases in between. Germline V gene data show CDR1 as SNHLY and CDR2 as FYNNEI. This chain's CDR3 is CASKIPGNTEAFF. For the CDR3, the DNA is TGTGCCAGCAAGATTCCAGGGAACACTGAAGCTTTCTTT. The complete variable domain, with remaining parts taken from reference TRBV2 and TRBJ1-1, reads EPEVTQTPSHQVTQMGQEVILRCVPISNHLYFYWYRQILGQKVEFLVSFYNNEISEKSEIFDDQFSVERPDGSNFTLKIRSTKLEDSAMYFCASKIPGNTEAFFGQGTRLTVV.

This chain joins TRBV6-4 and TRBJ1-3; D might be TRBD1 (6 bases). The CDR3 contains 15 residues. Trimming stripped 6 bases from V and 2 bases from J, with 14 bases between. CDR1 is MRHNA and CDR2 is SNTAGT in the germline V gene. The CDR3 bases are TGTGCCAGCAGGGAACAGGGTGGGGCTGGAAACACCATATATTTT. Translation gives CASREQGGAGNTIYF.

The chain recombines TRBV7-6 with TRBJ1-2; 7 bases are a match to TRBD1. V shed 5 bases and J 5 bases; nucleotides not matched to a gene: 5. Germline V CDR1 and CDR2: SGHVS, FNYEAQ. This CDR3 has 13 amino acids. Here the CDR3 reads CASSPDRDYGYTF. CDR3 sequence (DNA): TGTGCCAGCAGCCCCGACAGGGATTATGGCTACACCTTC.

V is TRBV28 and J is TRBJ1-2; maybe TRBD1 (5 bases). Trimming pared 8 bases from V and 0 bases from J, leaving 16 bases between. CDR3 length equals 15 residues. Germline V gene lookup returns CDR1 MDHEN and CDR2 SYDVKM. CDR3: CASRTPRGTNYGYTF. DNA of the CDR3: TGTGCCAGCCGCACCCCCCGGGGGACTAACTATGGCTACACCTTC.

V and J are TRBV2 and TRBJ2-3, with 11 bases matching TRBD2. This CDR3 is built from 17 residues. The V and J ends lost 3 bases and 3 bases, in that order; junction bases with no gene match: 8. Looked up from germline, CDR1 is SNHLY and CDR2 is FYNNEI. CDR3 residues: CASSDPNTSGGTDTQYF. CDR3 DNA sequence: TGTGCCAGCAGTGACCCTAACACTAGCGGGGGTACAGATACGCAGTATTTT.

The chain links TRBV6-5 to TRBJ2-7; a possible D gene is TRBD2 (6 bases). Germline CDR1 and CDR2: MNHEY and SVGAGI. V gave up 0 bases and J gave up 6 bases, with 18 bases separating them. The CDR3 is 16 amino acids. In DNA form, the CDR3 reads TGTGCCAGCAGTTACTCGACCGGGGGACCCGCCACCGAGCAGTACTTC. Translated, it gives CASSYSTGGPATEQYF.

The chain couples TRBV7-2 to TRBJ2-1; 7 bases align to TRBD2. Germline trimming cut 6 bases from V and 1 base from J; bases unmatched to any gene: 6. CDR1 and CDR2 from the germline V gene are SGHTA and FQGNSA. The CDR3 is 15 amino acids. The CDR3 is CASRGLAVSYNEQFF. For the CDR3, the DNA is TGTGCCAGCAGGGGTCTAGCGGTTTCCTACAATGAGCAGTTCTTC.